One T cell receptor (beta chain) is described in this entry. The data are from a study of cytomegalovirus exposure and HLA in healthy donors. This CDR3 is built from 16 residues. The germline V gene has CDR1 MDHEN and CDR2 SYDVKM. Trimming stripped 3 bases from V and 7 bases from J, with 19 bases between. Amplification used 60 Vbeta primers and 13 Jbeta primers. Measured with immunoSEQ multiplex PCR; TCRdb has only the in-frame clones, and not every one. The profile shows nearly 100,000 clones, around a tenth of them singletons. The material sequenced was PBMCs. This TCR came from a man aged 50 to 60 in good health and CMV-seropositive. The chain uses TRBV28 and TRBJ1-5; tentatively, D is TRBD1 (6 bases). The DNA of the CDR3 is TGTGCCAGCAGTTTGGTTGGGGGGGGGCCGGGGCAGCCCCAGCATTTT. Its protein is CASSLVGGGPGQPQHF.